One sample yielded the 27 T cell receptor beta chains listed below, sequenced in a study of T cell responses to AZD1222 COVID-19 vaccine (dated by TCRdb to 2020 to 2023). The library relied on the immunoSEQ multiplex PCR assay. Imported from immuneACCESS, the table was reduced by TCRdb to in-frame sequences with V and J called. These copies leave out some clones; in studies compared against another copy, an unresolved V gene accounts for under half, and the cause of the remainder is not known. For this sample the table gives 130,000 or so clones, of which roughly nine tenths were detected only once. The ten largest account for more than 2.5% of the sample. The sample's time point label, decoded: baseline before first vaccination. The specimen comprised peripheral blood, sampled on day 0 of AZD1222 vaccination. These receptors originate from an adult in good health.

The chain employs TRBV30 and TRBJ2-1; 7 bases line up with TRBD2. Germline loops: CDR1 GTSNPN, CDR2 SVGIG (reference sequence). The CDR3 is 16 residues long. V trimming: 1 base; J trimming: 0 bases; junction bases outside the gene matches: 6. CDR3 bases: TGTGCCTGGAGTGGTTCACGGACTAGCTCCTACAATGAGCAGTTCTTC. Amino acid sequence: CAWSGSRTSSYNEQFF.

This rearrangement joins TRBV5-6 to TRBJ2-2; the match to TRBD1 covers 8 bases. Per germline, CDR1 SGHDT and CDR2 YYEEEE. The ends lost 3 bases at V and 3 bases at J; junction bases unmatched: 4. The CDR3 runs to 15 residues. The CDR3 bases are TGTGCCAGCAGCTCGACAGGGGAGTACACCGGGGAGCTGTTTTTT. It is translated as CASSSTGEYTGELFF. The variable domain in full, with the rest retrieved from reference TRBV5-6 and TRBJ2-2, is DAGVTQSPTHLIKTRGQQVTLRCSPKSGHDTVSWYQQALGQGPQFIFQYYEEEERQRGNFPDRFSGHQFPNYSSELNVNALLLGDSALYLCASSSTGEYTGELFFGEGSRLTVL.

The CDR3 bases are TGTGCCAGCAGTTACTCGAGGGTGGGGGATACTGAAGCTTTCTTT. It is translated as CASSYSRVGDTEAFF. This sequence joins TRBV6-5 and TRBJ1-1, with D perhaps TRBD1 (5 bases). There are 15 residues in the CDR3. With 0 bases removed from V and 5 bases from J, the gap between germline ends came to 13 bases. Germline V gene data show CDR1 as MNHEY and CDR2 as SVGAGI.

The chain combines TRBV15 with TRBJ1-2, with D maybe TRBD1 (6 bases). The CDR3 covers 15 residues. Germline CDR1 is LNHNV and CDR2 is YYDKDF (reference sequence). The V and J ends lost 0 bases and 7 bases respectively, with 15 bases between them. CDR3 amino acids: CATSRDPQGRGGYTF. CDR3 nucleotide sequence: TGTGCCACCAGCAGAGACCCACAGGGACGTGGTGGCTACACCTTC.

The rearrangement joins TRBV2 to TRBJ1-2; D might be TRBD1 (5 bases). The V and J ends lost 7 bases and 3 bases respectively, with 15 bases between them. The CDR3 extends over 14 amino acids. In germline, CDR1 is SNHLY, CDR2 FYNNEI. This chain's CDR3 is CASTLGGFDYGYTF. DNA of the CDR3: TGTGCCAGCACCCTGGGGGGGTTCGACTATGGCTACACCTTC. Filled out from reference TRBV2 and TRBJ1-2, the complete variable domain reads EPEVTQTPSHQVTQMGQEVILRCVPISNHLYFYWYRQILGQKVEFLVSFYNNEISEKSEIFDDQFSVERPDGSNFTLKIRSTKLEDSAMYFCASTLGGFDYGYTFGSGTRLTVV.

The chain joins TRBV6-6 to TRBJ2-5; D remains ambiguous. The germline gives CDR1 MNHNY, CDR2 SVGAGI (reference sequence). This CDR3 is 15 amino acids long. V lost 2 bases and J 5 bases, leaving 15 bases between the germline ends. The CDR3 DNA sequence: TGTGCCAGCAGTTACACGGCTCGCCGGTGGGAGACCCAGTACTTC. This sequence encodes CASSYTARRWETQYF.

The chain carries TRBV7-2 and TRBJ2-2; the D is unclear. Germline V lookup: CDR1 SGHTA, CDR2 FQGNSA. V lost 0 bases and J lost 6, with 8 bases in between. This CDR3 region has 14 residues. For the CDR3, the DNA is TGTGCCAGCAGCTTAGCGCAGGCGTCCGGGGAGCTGTTTTTT. Translating gives CASSLAQASGELFF.

This clone was observed a few times. The chain couples TRBV7-2 to TRBJ2-5; 9 nucleotides align to TRBD2. With V trimmed by 0 bases and J by 5 bases, 10 bases remained unmatched. Germline values: CDR1 SGHTA, CDR2 FQGNSA. The CDR3 has 17 residues. CDR3 residues: CASSLAVGGGAWETQYF. CDR3 DNA: TGTGCCAGCAGCTTAGCGGTTGGCGGGGGGGCTTGGGAGACCCAGTACTTC.

The rearrangement links TRBV4-2 to TRBJ2-2; tentatively, D is TRBD2 (6 bases). Trimming stripped 3 bases from V and 3 bases from J, with 14 bases between. The germline V gene encodes CDR1 LGHNA and CDR2 YNFKEQ. This CDR3 is built from 16 residues. The chain's CDR3 is CASSHVAREDTGELFF. The CDR3 nucleotides are TGTGCCAGCAGCCACGTTGCCAGGGAGGACACCGGGGAGCTGTTTTTT.

V usage is TRBV29-1 and J usage is TRBJ1-2; D is ambiguous. The CDR3 has 11 amino acids. V was trimmed by 5 bases and J by 0 bases, leaving 4 bases between them. Germline CDR1 reads SQVTM; CDR2 reads ANQGSEA. The CDR3 nucleotides are TGCAGCGTTCAATCTAACTATGGCTACACCTTC. Amino acid sequence: CSVQSNYGYTF.

V is TRBV5-4 and J is TRBJ2-5, with 10 bases fitting TRBD2. This CDR3 has 15 amino acids. CDR1 is SGHNT and CDR2 is YYREEE in the germline V gene (reference sequence). Trimming at V came to 0 bases and at J to 5 bases, leaving 4 bases not matched to a gene. As DNA, the CDR3 is TGTGCCAGCAGCTTGGGAGGTAGCGGGAGGGAGACCCAGTACTTC. Encoded protein: CASSLGGSGRETQYF.

The rearrangement links TRBV4-2 to TRBJ2-2; a weak D match, TRBD2 (5 bases). The CDR3 runs 18 residues. CDR1 is LGHNA, CDR2 YNFKEQ, per germline. Trimming took 1 base from V and 2 from J, leaving 17 bases between them. The CDR3 loop reads CASSQGSLEDGNTGELFF. CDR3 in DNA: TGTGCCAGCAGCCAAGGGTCCTTGGAGGACGGTAACACCGGGGAGCTGTTTTTT.

V usage is TRBV2 and J usage is TRBJ1-5; tentatively, D is TRBD1 (6 bases). The CDR3 covers 14 residues. Germline V CDR1 and CDR2: SNHLY, FYNNEI. V lost 1 base and J 7 bases, leaving 11 bases between the germline ends. This CDR3 reads CASSEGTARQPQHF. The CDR3 DNA reads as TGTGCCAGCAGTGAAGGGACAGCCAGGCAGCCCCAGCATTTT. The whole variable domain, remainder taken from reference TRBV2 and TRBJ1-5, is EPEVTQTPSHQVTQMGQEVILRCVPISNHLYFYWYRQILGQKVEFLVSFYNNEISEKSEIFDDQFSVERPDGSNFTLKIRSTKLEDSAMYFCASSEGTARQPQHFGDGTRLSIL.

The chain couples TRBV19 to TRBJ2-1; 12 nucleotides match TRBD2. The V gene's germline CDR1 is LNHDA and CDR2 SQIVND (reference sequence). J was trimmed by 6 bases and V by 6 bases; bases with no gene match: 3. The CDR3 totals 14 residues. The DNA for the CDR3 is TGTGCCAGTAGGCGGACTAGCGGGATCAATGAGCAGTTCTTC. Protein product: CASRRTSGINEQFF.

This clone has more than one count but fewer than ten. The chain combines TRBV4-1 with TRBJ1-2; TRBD1 might be the D (5 bases). Germline lookup yields CDR1 MGHRA and CDR2 YSYEKL. V dropped 4 bases and J dropped 4 bases, with 13 bases sitting between them. This CDR3 has 14 residues. CDR3 amino acids: CASSPRTSSYGYTF. The CDR3 DNA reads TGCGCCAGCAGCCCCAGGACATCGTCCTATGGCTACACCTTC.

The chain joins TRBV18 to TRBJ2-3; 7 positions match TRBD1. CDR3 length equals 16 residues. CDR1 and CDR2 (germline): KGHSH, LQKENI. V dropped 1 base and J dropped 0; count of bases not matched to a gene: 4. The CDR3 sequence: CASSPRATGSTDTQYF. The DNA for the CDR3 is TGTGCCAGCTCACCACGAGCGACAGGGAGCACAGATACGCAGTATTTT.

The genes are TRBV4-1 and TRBJ1-2, with a weak D call TRBD1 (5 bases). Germline lookup yields CDR1 MGHRA and CDR2 YSYEKL. This CDR3 has 14 amino acids. Trimming shortened V by 1 base and J by 4 bases, and 10 bases separated the two germline ends. CDR3 sequence (DNA): TGCGCCAGCAGCCAAGGTGAGGGGTTCTATGGCTACACCTTC. Its translation: CASSQGEGFYGYTF.

The V call is TRBV28, the J call TRBJ1-5, with D uncertain. Trimming removed 7 bases from V and 5 bases from J, with 12 bases in between. The length of the CDR3 is 13 residues. Germline lookup yields CDR1 MDHEN and CDR2 SYDVKM. In DNA, the CDR3 is TGTGCCAGCATGGCGGGGAAACATCAGCCCCAGCATTTT. The encoded protein is CASMAGKHQPQHF.

V gene TRBV3-1 (or the pseudogene TRBV3-2) combines with J gene TRBJ2-2, with TRBD1 identical over 7 bases. Germline-derived CDR1 and CDR2 are LGHDT and YNNKEL (reference sequence). The CDR3 spans 17 residues. Trimming at V came to 0 bases and at J to 5 bases, leaving 9 bases not matched to a gene. CDR3 coding DNA: TGTGCCAGCAGCCAAGATCCCCGACAGGGTGGGACCGGGGAGCTGTTTTTT. This codes for CASSQDPRQGGTGELFF.

The genes are TRBV6-5 and TRBJ2-1, with 7 bases matching TRBD2. This CDR3 region has 16 residues. Germline V gives CDR1 MNHEY, CDR2 SVGAGI. Trimming took 0 bases from V and 4 from J; bases not matched to a gene: 6. Written as DNA, the CDR3 is TGTGCCAGCAGTTACTCGTCGGGGGGATCGTACAATGAGCAGTTCTTC. Protein sequence: CASSYSSGGSYNEQFF.

Here the CDR3 DNA reads TGTGCCAGCAGTTTGGACAGGGGATTGAGCAATCAGCCCCAGCATTTT. As protein: CASSLDRGLSNQPQHF. This chain joins TRBV6-5 and TRBJ1-5, with TRBD1 matching 9 bases. The CDR3 length is 16 residues. The germline gives CDR1 MNHEY, CDR2 SVGAGI. V lost 4 bases and J lost 1; bases outside the gene matches: 5.

The rearrangement links TRBV19 to TRBJ1-6, with 9 nucleotides matching TRBD1. V lost 5 bases, J lost 7 bases, and 6 bases stayed unmatched. The CDR3 consists of 15 residues. CDR1 and CDR2 from the germline V gene are LNHDA and SQIVND (reference sequence). The chain's CDR3 is CASSRAGTGNSPLHF. The CDR3 region has the DNA TGTGCCAGTAGTCGCGCCGGGACAGGGAATTCACCCCTCCACTTT. Full variable domain (outside the CDR3, taken from reference TRBV19 and TRBJ1-6): DGGITQSPKYLFRKEGQNVTLSCEQNLNHDAMYWYRQDPGQGLRLIYYSQIVNDFQKGDIAEGYSVSREKKESFPLTVTSAQKNPTAFYLCASSRAGTGNSPLHFGNGTRLTVT.

This clone has only one observation. The rearrangement joins TRBV27 to TRBJ1-4; 8 nucleotides line up with TRBD1. The V gene's germline CDR1 is MNHEY and CDR2 SMNVEV (reference sequence). The CDR3 consists of 14 residues. Trimming removed 4 bases from V and 7 bases from J; junction bases left unmatched: 5. The CDR3 bases are TGTGCCAGCAGTTCATACAGGGGGATTGAAAAACTGTTTTTT. Protein: CASSSYRGIEKLFF.

This clone was seen only a few times. V usage is TRBV4-3 and J usage is TRBJ1-2; the D gene is possibly TRBD1 (6 bases). V shed 3 bases and J shed 4 bases, with 9 bases lying between them. CDR1 and CDR2 from the germline V gene are LGHNA and YSLEER. The CDR3 is 13 amino acids. CDR3 sequence reads: CASSHGGLYGYTF. In nucleotides, the CDR3 is TGCGCCAGCAGCCACGGGGGCCTCTATGGCTACACCTTC.

The J gene is TRBJ1-6, the V gene TRBV5-1, with unresolved D. The CDR3 length is 14 residues. CDR1 is SGHRS and CDR2 is YFSETQ in the germline V gene. The V gene lost 0 bases and the J gene lost 10 bases, with 11 bases spanning the gap. The CDR3 region has the DNA TGCGCCAGCAGCTTGGCAGGTGTTGGCTCACCCCTCCACTTT. Translating gives CASSLAGVGSPLHF.

About this clone itself: Other DNA sequences from this sample encode an identical CDR3 as well. The V call is TRBV6-2 or TRBV6-3, the J call TRBJ2-2; D not certain. The CDR3 totals 14 residues. Germline V CDR1 and CDR2: MNHEY, SVGEGT. Trimming took off 3 bases at V and 1 base at J, with 6 bases between the two ends. CDR3 residues: CASSYDGNTGELFF. The DNA of the CDR3 is TGTGCCAGCAGTTATGACGGGAACACCGGGGAGCTGTTTTTT.

J is TRBJ2-7 and V is TRBV6-2 or TRBV6-3; D unresolved. This CDR3 has 16 amino acids. Germline V gene lookup returns CDR1 MNHEY and CDR2 SVGEGT. The germline V and J ends were trimmed by 2 bases and 3 bases, with 17 bases remaining between them. CDR3 DNA: TGTGCCAGCAGTTACCCGTCTAGGCGGCTAAACTACGAGCAGTACTTC. Translated, it gives CASSYPSRRLNYEQYF.